The subject of this entry is one TCR beta chain. The antigen is unknown. These data belong to a study of CD4 T cells in relation to SARS-CoV-2 and coronaviruses. For the study at large: PBMCs were cultured with antigen for nine to ten days before TCR beta sequencing. Findings and caveats of the study: In around three fifths of donors, memory CD4+ clonotypes crossrecognized SARS-CoV-2 and at least one common cold coronavirus spike. Compared with monoreactive clones, crossreactive clones showed significantly weaker SARS-CoV-2 expansion.

Unexposed donor CD4+ T cells date from about 2011-2018, before the COVID-19 pandemic. CD4+ T cells were isolated from the cells after around 9 days of culture. As cell numbers allowed, unexposed-donor CD4+ T cells faced SARS-CoV-2 S/N and four cold-coronavirus spikes. Data came from immunoSEQ multiplex PCR; TCRdb stores just in-frame clones and leaves some out. The sample lists just over 15,000 clones; about 78% were seen once. This CDR3 is built from 9 residues. Germline loops: CDR1 DFQATT, CDR2 SNEGSKA (reference sequence). The sequenced material came from CD4+ T cells from PBMCs, cultured in vitro. The rearrangement joins TRBV20-1 to TRBJ2-1; D gene uncertain. The TCR comes from a human donor in good health. DNA of the CDR3: TGCAGCTCCGAAAGGGAGCAGTTCTTC. Translated, it gives CSSEREQFF.